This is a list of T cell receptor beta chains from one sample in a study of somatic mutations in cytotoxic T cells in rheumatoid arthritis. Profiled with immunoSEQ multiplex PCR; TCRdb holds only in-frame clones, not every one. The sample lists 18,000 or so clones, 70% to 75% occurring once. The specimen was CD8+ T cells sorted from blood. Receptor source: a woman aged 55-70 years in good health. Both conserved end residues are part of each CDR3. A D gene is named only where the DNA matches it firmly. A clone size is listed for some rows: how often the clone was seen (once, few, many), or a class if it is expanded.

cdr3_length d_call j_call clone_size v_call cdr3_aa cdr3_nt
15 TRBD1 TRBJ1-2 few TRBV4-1 CASSQGEGQVDGYTF TGCGCCAGCAGCCAAGGAGAGGGACAGGTTGATGGCTACACCTTC
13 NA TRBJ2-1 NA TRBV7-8 CASSLYPANEQFF TGTGCCAGCAGCTTATACCCTGCCAATGAGCAGTTCTTC
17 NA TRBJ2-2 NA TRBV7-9 CASSLETWDLNTGELFF TGTGCCAGCAGCTTAGAGACTTGGGACCTGAACACCGGGGAGCTGTTTTTT
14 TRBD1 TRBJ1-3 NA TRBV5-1 CASGDRDSGNTIYF TGCGCCAGCGGGGACAGGGACTCTGGAAACACCATATATTTT
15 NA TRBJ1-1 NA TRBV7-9 CASSTPGQMDTEAFF TGTGCCAGCAGCACCCCGGGACAAATGGACACTGAAGCTTTCTTT
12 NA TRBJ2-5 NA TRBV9 CASSVVGETQYF TGTGCCAGCAGCGTAGTTGGGGAGACCCAGTACTTC
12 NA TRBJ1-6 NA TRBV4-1 CASSQAYSPLHF TGCGCCAGCAGCCAAGCATATTCACCCCTCCACTTT
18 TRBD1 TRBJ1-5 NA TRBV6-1 CASSAPRDSTYSNQPQHF TGTGCCAGCAGTGCCCCCCGGGACAGCACTTATAGCAATCAGCCCCAGCATTTT
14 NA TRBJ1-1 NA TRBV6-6 CASSSRGWRTEAFF TGTGCCAGCAGTTCCAGGGGATGGCGCACTGAAGCTTTCTTT
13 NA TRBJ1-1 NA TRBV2 CASSWTVGTEAFF TGTGCCAGCAGCTGGACAGTGGGCACTGAAGCTTTCTTT
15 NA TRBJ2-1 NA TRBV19 CASSIDDSYYNEQFF TGTGCCAGTAGTATAGACGACTCGTACTACAATGAGCAGTTCTTC
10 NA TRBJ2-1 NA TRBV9 CASSNNEQFF TGTGCCAGCAGCAACAATGAGCAGTTCTTC
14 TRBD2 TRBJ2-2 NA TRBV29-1 CSVLLAVNTGELFF TGCAGCGTTCTGCTAGCGGTAAACACCGGGGAGCTGTTTTTT
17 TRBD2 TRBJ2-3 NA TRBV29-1 CSVDWASGGASTDTQYF TGCAGCGTTGACTGGGCTAGCGGGGGGGCCAGCACAGATACGCAGTATTTT
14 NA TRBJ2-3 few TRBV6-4 CASSDGADTDTQYF TGTGCCAGCAGTGACGGTGCCGACACAGATACGCAGTATTTT
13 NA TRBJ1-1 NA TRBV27 CASSPTGMAEAFF TGTGCCAGCAGTCCCACAGGGATGGCTGAAGCTTTCTTT
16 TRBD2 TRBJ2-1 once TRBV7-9 CASSPTSGVLGNEQFF TGTGCCAGCAGCCCGACTAGCGGGGTTTTGGGCAATGAGCAGTTCTTC
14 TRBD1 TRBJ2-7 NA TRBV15 CATSAPGQGYEQYF TGTGCCACCAGCGCCCCGGGACAGGGCTACGAGCAGTACTTC
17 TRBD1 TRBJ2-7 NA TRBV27 CASSLMGWGTDSYEQYF TGTGCCAGCAGTTTAATGGGCTGGGGGACAGACTCCTACGAGCAGTACTTC
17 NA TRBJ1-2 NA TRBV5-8 CASSLRTRDTANYGYTF TGTGCCAGCAGCTTGCGGACCCGGGACACGGCTAACTATGGCTACACCTTC
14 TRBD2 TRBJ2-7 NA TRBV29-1 CSVELGTSSYEQYF TGCAGCGTTGAACTCGGGACTAGCTCCTACGAGCAGTACTTC
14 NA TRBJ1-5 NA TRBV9 CASSADGSNQPQHF TGTGCCAGCAGCGCGGACGGTAGCAATCAGCCCCAGCATTTT
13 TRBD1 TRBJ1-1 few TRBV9 CASSVGDSPPAFF TGTGCCAGCAGCGTGGGGGACAGCCCGCCGGCTTTCTTT
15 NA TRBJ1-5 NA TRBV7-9 CASSPDTGNFQPQHF TGTGCCAGCAGCCCTGATACAGGGAATTTTCAGCCCCAGCATTTT
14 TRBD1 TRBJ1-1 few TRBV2 CASREDRAGTEAFF TGTGCCAGCAGAGAAGACAGGGCGGGGACTGAAGCTTTCTTT
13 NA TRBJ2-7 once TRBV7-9 CASSLETYKEQYF TGTGCCAGCAGCTTAGAGACTTATAAGGAGCAGTACTTC
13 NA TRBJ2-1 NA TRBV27 CASSSLGRNEQFF TGTGCCAGCAGTTCCCTGGGACGGAATGAGCAGTTCTTC
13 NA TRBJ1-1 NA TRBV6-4 CASSAGLHTEAFF TGTGCCAGCAGTGCGGGGTTGCACACTGAAGCTTTCTTT
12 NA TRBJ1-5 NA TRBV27 CASRSGVQPQHF TGTGCCAGCAGATCGGGGGTTCAGCCCCAGCATTTT
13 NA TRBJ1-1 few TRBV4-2 CASSSASRAEAFF TGTGCCAGCAGCTCTGCCTCACGGGCTGAAGCTTTCTTT
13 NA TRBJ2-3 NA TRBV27 CASSWSLTDTQYF TGTGCCAGCAGTTGGAGCCTCACAGATACGCAGTATTTT
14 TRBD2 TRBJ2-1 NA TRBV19 CASSIGGSYNEQFF TGTGCCAGTAGTATCGGGGGGTCCTACAATGAGCAGTTCTTC
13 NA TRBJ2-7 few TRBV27 CASSLGRSYEQYF TGTGCCAGCAGTTTGGGCCGCTCCTACGAGCAGTACTTC
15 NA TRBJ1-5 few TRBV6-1 CASSAGPGGNQPQHF TGTGCCAGCAGTGCAGGCCCAGGGGGCAATCAGCCCCAGCATTTT
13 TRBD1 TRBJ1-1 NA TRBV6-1 CASSISDRDEAFF TGTGCCAGCAGTATTTCGGACAGGGATGAAGCTTTCTTT
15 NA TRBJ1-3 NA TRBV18 CASSGYETSGNTIYF TGTGCCAGCTCAGGATATGAGACCTCTGGAAACACCATATATTTT
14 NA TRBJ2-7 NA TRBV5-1 CASSLAGGGYEQYF TGCGCCAGCAGCTTGGCGGGGGGCGGCTACGAGCAGTACTTC
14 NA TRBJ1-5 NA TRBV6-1 CASSEWASNQPQHF TGTGCCAGCAGTGAATGGGCCAGCAATCAGCCCCAGCATTTT
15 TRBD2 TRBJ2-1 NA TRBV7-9 CASVWVPAGGNEQFF TGTGCCAGCGTTTGGGTCCCAGCGGGAGGTAATGAGCAGTTCTTC
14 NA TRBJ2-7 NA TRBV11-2 CASTEGGPPGEQYF TGTGCCAGCACCGAAGGGGGGCCGCCTGGGGAGCAGTACTTC
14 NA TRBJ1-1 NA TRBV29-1 CSVVRGGMNTEAFF TGCAGCGTTGTCAGGGGTGGAATGAACACTGAAGCTTTCTTT
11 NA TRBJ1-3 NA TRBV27 CASGWRNTIYF TGTGCCAGCGGGTGGCGAAACACCATATATTTT
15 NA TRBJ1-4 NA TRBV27 CASSPQGATNEKLFF TGTGCCAGCAGTCCTCAGGGAGCCACTAATGAAAAACTGTTTTTT
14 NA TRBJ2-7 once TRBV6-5 CASNSRRGAYEQYF TGTGCCAGCAATTCTCGGAGGGGGGCCTACGAGCAGTACTTC
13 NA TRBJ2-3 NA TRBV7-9 CASTHPSTDTQYF TGTGCCAGCACCCACCCCAGCACAGATACGCAGTATTTT
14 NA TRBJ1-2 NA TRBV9 CASSGTQGDYGYTF TGTGCCAGCAGCGGGACACAGGGAGACTATGGCTACACCTTC
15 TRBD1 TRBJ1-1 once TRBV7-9 CASSARTGVNTEAFF TGTGCCAGCAGCGCCAGGACAGGGGTGAACACTGAAGCTTTCTTT
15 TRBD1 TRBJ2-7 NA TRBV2 CASRGGTGGTYEQYF TGTGCCAGCAGGGGAGGGACAGGGGGGACCTACGAGCAGTACTTC
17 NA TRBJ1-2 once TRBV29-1 CSVLNRGERAEGYGYTF TGCAGCGTGCTAAATAGAGGGGAGCGAGCAGAGGGCTATGGCTACACCTTC
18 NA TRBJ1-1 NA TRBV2 CASRPAPWGGHLNTEAFF TGTGCCAGCAGACCCGCCCCTTGGGGGGGACATTTGAACACTGAAGCTTTCTTT
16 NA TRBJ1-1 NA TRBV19 CASRTRYRDEDTEAFF TGTGCCAGCCGGACCCGATACAGGGACGAGGACACTGAAGCTTTCTTT
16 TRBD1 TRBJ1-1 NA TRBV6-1 CASSEEGTGANTEAFF TGTGCCAGCAGTGAAGAGGGGACAGGGGCCAACACTGAAGCTTTCTTT
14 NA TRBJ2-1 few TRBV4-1 CASRPEGSYNEQFF TGCGCCAGCCGGCCGGAGGGCTCCTACAATGAGCAGTTCTTC
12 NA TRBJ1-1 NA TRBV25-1 CASSVGSTEAFF TGTGCCAGCAGTGTGGGGAGCACTGAAGCTTTCTTT
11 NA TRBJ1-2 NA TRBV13 CASSLEALYAF TGTGCCAGCAGCCTTGAGGCTCTCTACGCCTTC
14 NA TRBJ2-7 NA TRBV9 CASSTYRESREQYF TGTGCCAGCAGCACCTACAGGGAATCCCGCGAGCAGTACTTC
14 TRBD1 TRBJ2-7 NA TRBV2 CASSGTGIRYEQYF TGTGCCAGCAGTGGGACAGGGATCCGCTACGAGCAGTACTTC